Listed here are 6 T cell receptor beta chains from one sample, sequenced in a study of blood T cell repertoires in COVID-19. Assay used: immunoSEQ multiplex PCR; TCRdb lists only in-frame clones, some missing. This table holds fewer than 700,000 clones, around nine tenths found once. Sequenced material: peripheral blood. The receptors derive from a woman aged 45-60 years with COVID-19, enrolled during active disease.

The chain combines TRBV12-3 or TRBV12-4 with TRBJ2-3; D is unresolved. With 6 bases removed from V and 9 bases from J, the gap between germline ends came to 13 bases. The CDR3 consists of 12 residues. The CDR3, as DNA: TGTGCCAGCAGCGAGGAGCGAGACACGCAGTATTTT. This translates into CASSEERDTQYF.

This clone came up a few times. The chain is built from TRBV2 and TRBJ2-7; a possible D gene is TRBD1 (6 bases). Looked up from germline, CDR1 is SNHLY and CDR2 is FYNNEI. This CDR3 comprises 19 residues. V lost 2 bases to trimming and J lost 1 base, with 24 bases between them. This CDR3 reads CASSEISFGVRQGSYEQYF. The DNA for the CDR3 is TGTGCCAGCAGTGAAATAAGTTTTGGTGTACGGCAGGGGTCCTACGAGCAGTACTTC. Combining the CDR3 with reference TRBV2 and TRBJ2-7 gives the whole variable domain EPEVTQTPSHQVTQMGQEVILRCVPISNHLYFYWYRQILGQKVEFLVSFYNNEISEKSEIFDDQFSVERPDGSNFTLKIRSTKLEDSAMYFCASSEISFGVRQGSYEQYFGPGTRLTVT.

V gene TRBV10-3 combines with J gene TRBJ1-2; no clear D gene. CDR3 size: 12 residues. Germline V CDR1 and CDR2: ENHRY, SYGVKD. V was trimmed by 2 bases and J by 8 bases, leaving 9 bases between them. The CDR3: CAISEPPQGYTF. The CDR3 DNA reads as TGTGCCATCAGTGAGCCCCCCCAAGGCTACACCTTC.

Here the CDR3 DNA reads TGTGCCACCAGTGACGACAGGGGGACTGAAGCTTTCTTT. Protein product: CATSDDRGTEAFF. The chain couples TRBV24-1 to TRBJ1-1, with 9 bases identical to TRBD1. CDR1 is KGHDR and CDR2 is SFDVKD in the germline V gene. This CDR3 contains 13 residues. Unmatched junction bases numbered 1, after V lost 4 bases and J lost 5 bases.

This chain joins TRBV6-1 and TRBJ1-2, with D perhaps TRBD1 (5 bases). Trimming left V 2 bases short and J 6 bases short, with 10 bases between. The CDR3 consists of 13 residues. Per germline, CDR1 MNHNS and CDR2 SASEGT. The CDR3 DNA follows: TGTGCCAGCAGTGAATCCAGGGTCCATGGCTACACCTTC. It specifies CASSESRVHGYTF.

CDR3 in amino acids: CASSLGLAGGPSQETQYF. CDR3 sequence (DNA): TGTGCCAGCAGCTTGGGACTAGCGGGGGGGCCCAGTCAAGAGACCCAGTACTTC. V gene TRBV5-5 combines with J gene TRBJ2-5; 14 nucleotides align to TRBD2. V was clipped by 0 bases and J by 2 bases; unmatched bases: 6. Germline-derived CDR1 and CDR2 are SGHKS and YYEKEE (reference sequence). The CDR3 loop spans 18 amino acids. Drawing the rest from reference TRBV5-5 and TRBJ2-5, the complete variable domain is DAGVTQSPTHLIKTRGQQVTLRCSPISGHKSVSWYQQVLGQGPQFIFQYYEKEERGRGNFPDRFSARQFPNYSSELNVNALLLGDSALYLCASSLGLAGGPSQETQYFGPGTRLLVL.